The next 16 T cell receptor beta chains were all read from a single sample in a study of cytotoxic CD8 clonotypes in ibrutinib-treated CLL (dated by TCRdb to the early 2020s). The intended sense of this specimen's time point label: approximately 25 months on ibrutinib. The library was prepared using the immunoSEQ multiplex PCR assay. Not all clones reach the TCRdb copy of this immuneACCESS table, which keeps in-frame sequences only. Checked studies attribute under half of the gap to unresolved V genes and leave the rest unexplained. In all, the sample holds 76,000 or so clones, and roughly 85% of those were seen once. The biggest ten clones account for around 37% of the sample. This sample comprised PBMCs, obtained after 24 months of ibrutinib treatment. The origin of the receptors is a human donor with chronic lymphocytic leukemia.

The genes are TRBV6-1 and TRBJ1-5; the match to TRBD1 covers 7 bases. Germline lookup yields CDR1 MNHNS and CDR2 SASEGT. The CDR3 length is 13 residues. The V gene end was trimmed by 6 bases and the J gene end by 3 bases; junction bases not matched to a gene: 2. The CDR3 region is CASSGTDNQPQHF. The CDR3 DNA is TGTGCCAGCAGCGGGACAGACAATCAGCCCCAGCATTTT.

V is TRBV19 and J is TRBJ2-7, with a tentative D call TRBD1 (5 bases). This CDR3 has 14 residues. Deletions cut 3 bases from V and 6 bases from J, with 15 bases between. The germline V gene has CDR1 LNHDA and CDR2 SQIVND (reference sequence). The CDR3 reads CASSMGQFGGEQYF. CDR3 in DNA: TGTGCCAGTAGTATGGGGCAATTCGGTGGCGAGCAGTACTTC.

The CDR3: CASSLSATSGSTRGAYEQYF. In nucleotides, the CDR3 is TGTGCCAGCAGCCTCAGTGCGACTAGCGGGAGTACCAGAGGGGCGTACGAGCAGTACTTC. This chain uses TRBV13 with TRBJ2-7; 12 bases line up with TRBD2. CDR1 and CDR2 from the germline V gene are PRHDT and FYEKMQ (reference sequence). J was trimmed by 4 bases and V by 5 bases; bases with no gene match: 21. The CDR3 covers 20 residues. Drawing the rest from reference TRBV13 and TRBJ2-7, the complete variable domain is AAGVIQSPRHLIKEKRETATLKCYPIPRHDTVYWYQQGPGQDPQFLISFYEKMQSDKGSIPDRFSAQQFSDYHSELNMSSLELGDSALYFCASSLSATSGSTRGAYEQYFGPGTRLTVT.

The chain has TRBV5-4 and TRBJ2-1, with 10 nucleotides matching TRBD1. Germline-derived CDR1 and CDR2 are SGHNT and YYREEE (reference sequence). This CDR3 contains 15 residues. V shed 5 bases and J 6 bases; nucleotides not matched to a gene: 8. CDR3: CASSPPGTGVNEQFF. The CDR3 DNA reads TGTGCCAGCAGTCCACCCGGGACAGGGGTCAATGAGCAGTTCTTC.

The chain couples TRBV18 to TRBJ2-3, with D perhaps given as TRBD1 or TRBD2 (5 bases each). V was pared by 4 bases and J by 1 base, with 6 bases between. Germline V gene sequence: CDR1 KGHSH, CDR2 LQKENI. This CDR3 region has 13 residues. Here the CDR3 reads CASSRDRTDTQYF. As DNA, the CDR3 is TGTGCCAGCTCACGGGACCGCACAGATACGCAGTATTTT.

This chain uses TRBV2 with TRBJ2-1, with a weak D call TRBD1 (5 bases). Per the germline V gene, CDR1 is SNHLY and CDR2 is FYNNEI. The ends were cut back, 6 bases at V and 6 bases at J, with 18 bases in the middle. This CDR3 spans 15 amino acids. The CDR3, as DNA: TGTGCCAGCAGCGTGGACAACGTATTGAGCAATGAGCAGTTCTTC. This gives the protein CASSVDNVLSNEQFF.

This clone was seen more than once but under ten times. The chain has TRBV7-2 and TRBJ1-1, with a weak D call TRBD1 (6 bases). This CDR3 is built from 15 residues. V dropped 5 bases and J dropped 0 bases, with 13 bases sitting between them. Germline V gene sequence: CDR1 SGHTA, CDR2 FQGNSA. The CDR3 nucleotides are TGTGCCAGCAGCCCCGCGGGGGGCCTGAACACTGAAGCTTTCTTT. Translation gives CASSPAGGLNTEAFF.

This clone was seen ten or more times. Germline and junction disagree at one end, which may indicate a read error. The rearrangement joins TRBV4-2 to TRBJ1-4; D ambiguous. Germline CDR1 and CDR2: LGHNA and YNFKEQ. CDR3 length: 12 amino acids. CDR3 sequence (DNA): TGTGCCAGTAGCCCGATGGCGGAAAAACTGTTTTTT. Protein: CASSPMAEKLFF.

This clone has just one count. This chain connects TRBV15 to TRBJ2-1; D is ambiguous. In germline, CDR1 is LNHNV, CDR2 YYDKDF (reference sequence). There are 17 residues in the CDR3. V lost 0 bases to trimming and J lost 1 base, with 13 bases between them. Written as DNA, the CDR3 is TGTGCCACCAGCAGAGATCGCGCTCCCGCATCCTACAATGAGCAGTTCTTC. As protein: CATSRDRAPASYNEQFF.

The V gene is TRBV6-1, the J gene TRBJ2-1; D is perhaps TRBD1 or TRBD2 (6 bases each). This CDR3 comprises 15 residues. Germline V CDR1 and CDR2: MNHNS, SASEGT. Trimming stripped 7 bases from V and 5 bases from J, with 18 bases between. The CDR3 bases are TGTGCCAGCACCCTAACGGGGGCGGGCCACAATGAGCAGTTCTTC. It codes for CASTLTGAGHNEQFF.

This clone was detected once. Within the sample, other DNA sequences also encode this same CDR3. This chain uses TRBV7-2 with TRBJ2-2; TRBD1 agrees at 9 bases. The trim removed 3 bases at V and 4 bases at J, leaving 3 bases unmatched. Germline CDR1 SGHTA, CDR2 FQGNSA. This CDR3 region has 15 residues. The CDR3: CASSLTGQGTGELFF. In DNA, the CDR3 is TGTGCCAGCAGCTTGACGGGACAGGGCACCGGGGAGCTGTTTTTT.

The genes are TRBV7-3 and TRBJ2-3, with a tentative D call TRBD2 (5 bases). The CDR3 is 13 residues long. The V and J ends lost 8 bases and 4 bases respectively, with 13 bases between them. Germline V CDR1 and CDR2: SGHTA, FQGTGA. The DNA of the CDR3 is TGTGCCAGCGGGTCTCGGAGGTCAGATACGCAGTATTTT. Its protein product is CASGSRRSDTQYF.

The CDR3 coding sequence is TGTGCCAGCAGCTTAGATTGGGGAGTCCAAGAGACCCAGTACTTC. This encodes CASSLDWGVQETQYF. V and J are TRBV11-2 and TRBJ2-5; the D gene is possibly TRBD2 (5 bases). Deletions cut 0 bases from V and 1 base from J, with 9 bases between. The germline V gene has CDR1 SGHAT and CDR2 FQNNGV. The CDR3 has 15 residues.

J is TRBJ1-5 and V is TRBV19, with 9 bases matching TRBD1. The germline V gene encodes CDR1 LNHDA and CDR2 SQIVND (reference sequence). This CDR3 has 17 amino acids. V shed 2 bases, J shed 0 bases, and the junction held 5 bases outside the gene matches. The CDR3 DNA is TGTGCCAGTAGTATAACAGGGGGCCAAAATAGCAATCAGCCCCAGCATTTT. Its translation: CASSITGGQNSNQPQHF. The full variable domain, rest sourced from reference TRBV19 and TRBJ1-5, is DGGITQSPKYLFRKEGQNVTLSCEQNLNHDAMYWYRQDPGQGLRLIYYSQIVNDFQKGDIAEGYSVSREKKESFPLTVTSAQKNPTAFYLCASSITGGQNSNQPQHFGDGTRLSIL.

V and J are TRBV5-1 and TRBJ2-1, with D perhaps matching TRBD2 (5 bases). The CDR3 runs to 13 residues. The ends were cut back, 2 bases at V and 11 bases at J, with 14 bases in the middle. The germline gives CDR1 SGHRS, CDR2 YFSETQ. The CDR3 here is CASSLLRGNQQFF. DNA for the CDR3: TGCGCCAGCAGCTTATTACGGGGAAACCAGCAGTTCTTC.

The V and J genes are TRBV1 and TRBJ2-1; no check of the table's D call, TRBD2, against the DNA was made. TRBV1 is a listed pseudogene. The CDR3 is 17 residues long. CDR3 in DNA: TGCACCAGCAGCCCGTCCCTGGACTGGCACCTTACAAATGAGCAGTTCTTC. This translates into CTSSPSLDWHLTNEQFF.